Sequencing of this T cell receptor beta chain was carried out in a study of blood T cell repertoires in COVID-19. About the research overall: The United States, Italy and Spain provided the acute and convalescent COVID-19 samples. T cells, B-cell-depleted T cells, or PBMCs provided the cDNA or gDNA that served as material.

This CDR3 comprises 14 residues. Germline V gene lookup returns CDR1 LNHDA and CDR2 SQIVND (reference sequence). V shed 8 bases and J shed 4 bases, with 17 bases lying between them. Cohorts were determined from participant-reported clinical history. The study counted Cohort 3 donors as recovered given two negative PCRs, clearance, or symptom resolution. Clones were read by immunoSEQ multiplex PCR, and TCRdb kept only the in-frame ones, dropping some. The table has roughly 180,000 clones, approximately 80% seen once. The chain carries TRBV19 and TRBJ1-2; D is perhaps TRBD1 (5 bases). This TCR was recovered from a middle-aged man who had recovered from COVID-19. Sequencing input: PBMCs or T cells enriched from blood (not recorded which). As DNA, the CDR3 is TGTGCCAGTCGGGGGGAGGTCTACTTCTATGGCTACACCTTC. This encodes CASRGEVYFYGYTF.